Below are 20 T cell receptor beta chains sequenced from a single sample in a study of cytomegalovirus exposure and HLA in healthy donors. With 60 Vbeta and 13 Jbeta primers, the PCR was carried out. Method: immunoSEQ multiplex PCR; TCRdb's copy keeps in-frame clones and lacks some. The sample lists nearly 95,000 clones, about 7.6% seen once, with approximately 2.4% in the top ten. Sequencing was done on a sample of PBMCs. The receptors stem from a man aged 50-60 years in good health and CMV-seronegative.

This clone was counted between two and nine times. This chain joins TRBV5-6 and TRBJ2-2; D is unresolved. V gave up 1 base and J gave up 0 bases, with 7 bases separating them. Per germline, CDR1 SGHDT and CDR2 YYEEEE. This CDR3 is built from 15 residues. This CDR3 reads CASSLLGPNTGELFF. The CDR3 DNA is TGTGCCAGCAGCTTGCTTGGCCCGAACACCGGGGAGCTGTTTTTT.

This clone was seen a few times. This sequence joins TRBV27 and TRBJ2-1; the match to TRBD2 covers 9 bases. CDR3 length equals 15 residues. Germline V gene data show CDR1 as MNHEY and CDR2 as SMNVEV (reference sequence). V dropped 1 base and J dropped 4; count of bases not matched to a gene: 2. DNA for the CDR3: TGTGCCAGCAGTTTATTTAGCGGGAGTTACAATGAGCAGTTCTTC. It codes for CASSLFSGSYNEQFF.

Only a few counts were recorded for this clone. The chain carries TRBV19 and TRBJ1-1; tentative D call: TRBD1 (5 bases). V lost 1 base to trimming and J lost 1 base, with 13 bases between them. CDR1 LNHDA and CDR2 SQIVND come from the germline V gene (reference sequence). The CDR3 sequence is 16 residues long. This chain's CDR3 is CASSIASRQRNTEAFF. The DNA for the CDR3 is TGTGCCAGTAGTATAGCCAGTCGACAGAGGAACACTGAAGCTTTCTTT.

The chain couples TRBV29-1 to TRBJ2-7; the match to TRBD1 covers 8 bases. The CDR3 extends over 13 amino acids. Germline V lookup: CDR1 SQVTM, CDR2 ANQGSEA. J gave up 6 bases and V 4 bases, and 8 bases lay outside the gene matches. The CDR3 DNA reads as TGCAGCGTTGGGACAGGGCCAAAGGGCGAGCAGTACTTC. This translates into CSVGTGPKGEQYF.

This clone was recorded a few times. The chain employs TRBV5-1 and TRBJ2-2, with a tentative D call TRBD1 (6 bases). Trimming took off 8 bases at V and 3 bases at J, with 11 bases between the two ends. The CDR3 has 13 residues. Germline V gene lookup returns CDR1 SGHRS and CDR2 YFSETQ. The CDR3 DNA is TGCGCCAGTAGGGCAGGGGACACCGGGGAGCTGTTTTTT. It is translated as CASRAGDTGELFF.

This clone occurred a few times. The chain uses TRBV15 and TRBJ2-1, with TRBD1 identical over 11 bases. The CDR3 totals 14 residues. V was pared by 5 bases and J by 6 bases, with 3 bases of the junction left unmatched. Germline loops: CDR1 LNHNV, CDR2 YYDKDF (reference sequence). CDR3 in amino acids: CATSPGQGGNEQFF. The CDR3 DNA is TGTGCCACCAGCCCGGGACAGGGGGGCAATGAGCAGTTCTTC.

The chain has TRBV11-1 and TRBJ2-1; tentative D call: TRBD1 (6 bases). Germline V CDR1 and CDR2: SGHAT, FQDESV (reference sequence). Trimming stripped 1 base from V and 6 bases from J, with 13 bases between. This CDR3 region has 15 residues. The DNA of the CDR3 is TGTGCCAGCAGCTTAGGCAGGGCGACAGGCAATGAGCAGTTCTTC. This gives the protein CASSLGRATGNEQFF. Full variable domain (rest looked up from reference TRBV11-1 and TRBJ2-1): EAEVAQSPRYKITEKSQAVAFWCDPISGHATLYWYRQILGQGPELLVQFQDESVVDDSQLPKDRFSAERLKGVDSTLKIQPAELGDSAMYLCASSLGRATGNEQFFGPGTRLTVL.

This clone was picked up a small number of times. This chain joins TRBV25-1 and TRBJ1-2; tentative D call: TRBD1 (5 bases). The CDR3 runs 13 residues. Between the trimmed V and J ends, which lost 4 bases and 2 bases, there was a span of 8 bases. Germline CDR1 MGHDK, CDR2 SYGVNS. CDR3 sequence (DNA): TGTGCCAGCAGTGGCAGGGTGAACTATGGCTACACCTTC. This translates into CASSGRVNYGYTF.

This clone was recorded a few times. This chain joins TRBV7-3 and TRBJ2-4; TRBD1 agrees at 8 bases. CDR3 size: 14 residues. The germline gives CDR1 SGHTA, CDR2 FQGTGA. V was pared by 4 bases and J by 5 bases, with 4 bases of the junction left unmatched. CDR3 region: CASSSPTGENIQYF. The CDR3 DNA follows: TGTGCCAGCAGCTCCCCGACAGGGGAAAACATTCAGTACTTC.

The sample holds a few counts of this clone. The gene calls are TRBV2 and TRBJ1-5; 7 positions match TRBD1. V gave up 4 bases and J gave up 2 bases; unmatched junction bases: 2. Germline V lookup: CDR1 SNHLY, CDR2 FYNNEI. The CDR3 spans 14 residues. The CDR3 loop is CASSGTGGNQPQHF. CDR3 nucleotide sequence: TGTGCCAGCAGTGGCACAGGGGGCAATCAGCCCCAGCATTTT.

In this sample, this clone turned up a few times. The V call is TRBV7-4, the J call TRBJ2-5; D is uncertain. This CDR3 region has 12 residues. Looked up from germline, CDR1 is SGHVT and CDR2 is SQSDAQ. With 2 bases removed from V and 9 bases from J, the gap between germline ends came to 10 bases. The CDR3 region is CASSLIYPAQYF. CDR3 DNA sequence: TGTGCCAGCAGCTTAATCTACCCGGCCCAGTACTTC.

On this clone: A read error may account for a junction end that differs from germline. The chain carries TRBV7-8 and TRBJ2-5; a weak D match, TRBD2 (6 bases). The germline V gene has CDR1 SGHVS and CDR2 FQNEAQ. The CDR3 is made up of 12 amino acids. The CDR3 loop is CTSSLGGETQYF. CDR3 coding DNA: TGTACCAGCAGCTTGGGGGGAGAGACCCAGTACTTC.

Only a few counts were recorded for this clone. The chain links TRBV4-3 to TRBJ2-7; 11 nucleotides align to TRBD1. The germline V gene encodes CDR1 LGHNA and CDR2 YSLEER. The CDR3 totals 15 residues. The trim removed 2 bases at V and 6 bases at J, leaving 6 bases unmatched. The CDR3 loop reads CASSQIGQGACEQYF. The CDR3, as DNA: TGCGCCAGCAGCCAAATTGGACAGGGGGCCTGCGAGCAGTACTTC.

The CDR3 DNA reads as TGTGCCAGCACCCACCGGGAGGGACTGGGCCGCTACGAGCAGTACTTC. It specifies CASTHREGLGRYEQYF. The chain has TRBV5-5 and TRBJ2-7; 8 bases are a match to TRBD2. The V and J ends lost 6 bases and 3 bases, in that order; junction bases with no gene match: 14. Germline V gene lookup returns CDR1 SGHKS and CDR2 YYEKEE (reference sequence). The CDR3 loop spans 16 amino acids.

V usage is TRBV6-1 and J usage is TRBJ2-7, with 12 bases fitting TRBD2. J gave up 3 bases and V 7 bases, and 7 bases lay outside the gene matches. CDR1 MNHNS and CDR2 SASEGT come from the germline V gene. The CDR3 extends over 15 amino acids. The CDR3 sequence is CASMHLAGGVYEQYF. The DNA for the CDR3 is TGTGCCAGCATGCACCTAGCGGGGGGGGTCTACGAGCAGTACTTC.

This clone was observed a few times. The chain employs TRBV5-1 and TRBJ2-5; TRBD2 aligns across 15 bases. This CDR3 has 17 residues. J lost 5 bases, V lost 0 bases, and 5 bases had no gene match. Looked up from germline, CDR1 is SGHRS and CDR2 is YFSETQ. CDR3 DNA sequence: TGCGCCAGCAGCTTGGGGGGACTAGCGGGAGGTCCGGAGACCCAGTACTTC. This encodes CASSLGGLAGGPETQYF. The entire variable domain, with the rest obtained from reference TRBV5-1 and TRBJ2-5, is as follows: KAGVTQTPRYLIKTRGQQVTLSCSPISGHRSVSWYQQTPGQGLQFLFEYFSETQRNKGNFPGRFSGRQFSNSRSEMNVSTLELGDSALYLCASSLGGLAGGPETQYFGPGTRLLVL.

The chain joins TRBV11-2 to TRBJ2-3; D is undetermined. Trimming removed 2 bases from V and 0 bases from J, with 12 bases in between. CDR1 is SGHAT and CDR2 is FQNNGV in the germline V gene. CDR3 length equals 16 residues. The CDR3 DNA is TGTGCCAGCAGCTTATTTCACAGAACTAGCACAGATACGCAGTATTTT. As protein: CASSLFHRTSTDTQYF. Full variable domain (missing parts from reference TRBV11-2 and TRBJ2-3): EAGVAQSPRYKIIEKRQSVAFWCNPISGHATLYWYQQILGQGPKLLIQFQNNGVVDDSQLPKDRFSAERLKGVDSTLKIQPAKLEDSAVYLCASSLFHRTSTDTQYFGPGTRLTVL.

J is TRBJ1-6 and V is TRBV7-8; 9 positions agree with TRBD1. Trimming cost V 5 bases and J 8 bases; bases outside gene matches: 7. Germline assignment: CDR1 SGHVS and CDR2 FQNEAQ. The CDR3 is made up of 15 amino acids. The CDR3 protein is CASSSQQGAHSPLHF. CDR3 DNA sequence: TGTGCCAGCAGCAGCCAACAGGGGGCACATTCACCCCTCCACTTT.

This clone was recorded at least ten times. V and J are TRBV21-1 and TRBJ2-7; the listed D gene, TRBD1, was not tested against the DNA. TRBV21-1 is termed a pseudogene. The CDR3 consists of 14 residues. The CDR3 sequence is CASSKGAGGYEQYF. As DNA, the CDR3 is TGTGCCAGCAGCAAGGGCGCAGGGGGATACGAGCAGTACTTC.

V is TRBV2 and J is TRBJ2-3, with 8 bases aligning to TRBD2. Germline lookup yields CDR1 SNHLY and CDR2 FYNNEI. The CDR3 is made up of 15 amino acids. The V gene end was trimmed by 5 bases and the J gene end by 3 bases; junction bases not matched to a gene: 7. CDR3 amino acids: CASSTSGGRTDTQYF. The CDR3 DNA reads as TGTGCCAGCAGTACAAGCGGGGGAAGGACAGATACGCAGTATTTT.